Listed here are 26 T cell receptor beta chains from one sample, sequenced in a study of blood T cell repertoires in COVID-19. The repertoire was sequenced with immunoSEQ multiplex PCR; TCRdb's copy has only in-frame clones and lacks some. The table shows some 320,000 clones, with roughly 91% occurring only once. The specimen was PBMCs or T cells enriched from blood (not recorded which). The receptors shown here come from a woman in her forties or fifties who had been exposed to COVID-19.

For the CDR3, the DNA is TGTGCCAGTTTCGGGTACTCCTACAATGAGCAGTTCTTC. It specifies CASFGYSYNEQFF. The chain couples TRBV6-5 to TRBJ2-1; D is unresolved. V was trimmed by 9 bases and J by 0 bases, leaving 9 bases between them. CDR3 length equals 13 residues. Germline V gene lookup returns CDR1 MNHEY and CDR2 SVGAGI.

Regarding this clone: This sample includes further DNA sequences coding for the same CDR3. V and J are TRBV18 and TRBJ1-5; possible D gene TRBD1, 5 bases. CDR3 length: 13 residues. In germline, CDR1 is KGHSH, CDR2 LQKENI. The V gene lost 6 bases and the J gene lost 2 bases, with 8 bases spanning the gap. CDR3 in amino acids: CASSGGGNQPQHF. The DNA of the CDR3 is TGTGCCAGCTCCGGGGGGGGCAATCAGCCCCAGCATTTT.

The chain uses TRBV15 and TRBJ1-4; D gene ambiguous. CDR1 LNHNV and CDR2 YYDKDF come from the germline V gene (reference sequence). V was trimmed by 0 bases and J by 0 bases, leaving 11 bases between them. The CDR3 loop spans 17 amino acids. The CDR3 sequence is CATSRDPPGATNEKLFF. CDR3 DNA sequence: TGTGCCACCAGCAGAGATCCCCCCGGGGCAACTAATGAAAAACTGTTTTTT.

CDR3 loop: CASRLHGGAEAFF. CDR3 nucleotides: TGTGCCAGCAGACTCCACGGGGGGGCTGAAGCTTTCTTT. The V call is TRBV28, the J call TRBJ1-1; a weak D match, TRBD1 (5 bases). V was clipped by 6 bases and J by 6 bases, with 14 bases between them. CDR1 and CDR2 from the germline V gene are MDHEN and SYDVKM. The CDR3 extends over 13 amino acids. Looking up the rest from reference TRBV28 and TRBJ1-1 gives the full variable domain: DVKVTQSSRYLVKRTGEKVFLECVQDMDHENMFWYRQDPGLGLRLIYFSYDVKMKEKGDIPEGYSVSREKKERFSLILESASTNQTSMYLCASRLHGGAEAFFGQGTRLTVV.

The chain uses TRBV7-9 and TRBJ2-7, with D tentatively TRBD1 (5 bases). Germline lookup yields CDR1 SEHNR and CDR2 FQNEAQ (reference sequence). This CDR3 has 14 residues. The V and J ends lost 5 bases and 2 bases respectively, with 13 bases between them. The CDR3 nucleotides read TGTGCCAGCAGCCCTCTCCAGGGTCCCTACGAGCAGTACTTC. Encoded protein: CASSPLQGPYEQYF.

The chain employs TRBV15 and TRBJ1-4; possibly TRBD1 for D (6 bases). The CDR3 totals 13 residues. The V end was cut by 1 base, the J end by 10 bases, with 10 bases between. Germline CDR1 LNHNV, CDR2 YYDKDF (reference sequence). DNA for the CDR3: TGTGCCACCAGCAGAGCTCTGACAGGAAAACTGTTTTTT. Its translation is CATSRALTGKLFF.

The rearrangement uses TRBV3-1 (or the pseudogene TRBV3-2) and TRBJ2-1, with a possible D match to TRBD2 (6 bases). This CDR3 comprises 15 residues. The V end lost 4 bases, the J end lost 7 bases, and 17 bases lay between the germline ends. In germline, CDR1 is LGHDT, CDR2 YNNKEL (reference sequence). Written as DNA, the CDR3 is TGTGCCAGCAGCCGACGGCGGGGTACTGAAAATGAGCAGTTCTTC. Translated: CASSRRRGTENEQFF.

As concerns this clone: Other nucleotide sequences from this sample produce the same CDR3. The V gene is TRBV5-5, the J gene TRBJ1-1, with a weak D call TRBD1 (6 bases). V was shortened by 4 bases and J by 3 bases, with 10 bases between the two germline ends. The CDR3 extends over 13 amino acids. Germline CDR1 is SGHKS and CDR2 is YYEKEE (reference sequence). CDR3 sequence (DNA): TGTGCCAGCAGCCTCCAGGGGTACACTGAAGCTTTCTTT. Translating gives CASSLQGYTEAFF.

The J gene is TRBJ1-2, the V gene TRBV6-5; D may be TRBD1 (5 bases). The CDR3 loop spans 15 amino acids. The V and J ends lost 7 bases and 2 bases respectively, with 17 bases between them. Germline V lookup: CDR1 MNHEY, CDR2 SVGAGI. The chain's CDR3 is CASTFKQDGNYGYTF. Here the CDR3 DNA reads TGTGCCAGCACTTTTAAACAGGACGGGAACTATGGCTACACCTTC.

This clone was seen more than once but under ten times. J is TRBJ2-6 and V is TRBV7-8; 7 bases fit TRBD1. V lost 5 bases to trimming and J lost 5 bases; unmatched junction nucleotides: 15. The CDR3 has 18 amino acids. CDR1 is SGHVS, CDR2 FQNEAQ, per germline. Here the CDR3 DNA reads TGTGCCAGCAGCCCCGCTGTGACAGGGCTTCTGAGGGCCAACGTCCTGACTTTC. As protein: CASSPAVTGLLRANVLTF. The full variable domain, in which reference TRBV7-8 and TRBJ2-6 provide the parts outside the CDR3, is GAGVSQSPRYKVAKRGQDVALRCDPISGHVSLFWYQQALGQGPEFLTYFQNEAQLDKSGLPSDRFFAERPEGSVSTLKIQRTQQEDSAVYLCASSPAVTGLLRANVLTFGAGSRLTVL.

The chain has TRBV4-2 and TRBJ2-3, with a tentative D call TRBD2 (5 bases). Trimming took off 6 bases at V and 0 bases at J, with 10 bases between the two ends. CDR1 and CDR2 (germline): LGHNA, YNFKEQ. The CDR3 covers 14 residues. The CDR3 sequence: CASRAGPSTDTQYF. The CDR3, as DNA: TGTGCCAGCAGGGCGGGCCCTAGCACAGATACGCAGTATTTT.

This rearrangement joins TRBV5-4 to TRBJ1-1, with D perhaps TRBD1 (5 bases). V gave up 0 bases and J gave up 0 bases, with 9 bases separating them. The CDR3 has 15 residues. Germline-derived CDR1 and CDR2 are SGHNT and YYREEE (reference sequence). The CDR3 loop reads CASSLAEGMNTEAFF. In nucleotides, the CDR3 is TGTGCCAGCAGCTTGGCGGAGGGGATGAACACTGAAGCTTTCTTT. Full variable domain (remainder filled in from reference TRBV5-4 and TRBJ1-1): ETGVTQSPTHLIKTRGQQVTLRCSSQSGHNTVSWYQQALGQGPQFIFQYYREEENGRGNFPPRFSGLQFPNYSSELNVNALELDDSALYLCASSLAEGMNTEAFFGQGTRLTVV.

V is TRBV9 and J is TRBJ1-4; 10 bases line up with TRBD1. Germline V gene data show CDR1 as SGDLS and CDR2 as YYNGEE. Losses at the gene ends were 4 bases for V and 7 bases for J; bases not matched to a gene: 4. CDR3 length: 14 amino acids. CDR3 nucleotides: TGTGCCAGCAGCCCCGGACAGGGGGGTGAAAAACTGTTTTTT. Amino acids: CASSPGQGGEKLFF.

The V gene is TRBV27, the J gene TRBJ2-1; 8 bases align to TRBD1. V lost 6 bases and J lost 1; bases outside the gene matches: 5. This CDR3 spans 15 amino acids. Germline loops: CDR1 MNHEY, CDR2 SMNVEV (reference sequence). This chain's CDR3 is CASRSGQGSYNEQFF. In nucleotides, the CDR3 is TGTGCCAGCAGAAGTGGACAGGGATCCTACAATGAGCAGTTCTTC.

The rearrangement uses TRBV19 and TRBJ1-5; a possible D gene is TRBD1 (5 bases). The germline V gene encodes CDR1 LNHDA and CDR2 SQIVND (reference sequence). The CDR3 covers 15 residues. V lost 5 bases and J 1 base, leaving 12 bases between the germline ends. The CDR3 nucleotides are TGTGCCAGTAGTTCTCATCGGGGGAGCAATCAGCCCCAGCATTTT. The encoded protein is CASSSHRGSNQPQHF.

J is TRBJ1-1 and V is TRBV11-2; 7 positions match TRBD1. The CDR3 length is 14 residues. Germline lookup yields CDR1 SGHAT and CDR2 FQNNGV. Trimming cost V 2 bases and J 4 bases; bases outside gene matches: 4. This chain's CDR3 is CASSLQGGGTEAFF. CDR3 DNA: TGTGCCAGCAGCTTACAGGGGGGTGGCACTGAAGCTTTCTTT.

The chain recombines TRBV19 with TRBJ2-1, with a tentative D call TRBD1 (5 bases). The CDR3 has 14 amino acids. Germline CDR1 reads LNHDA; CDR2 reads SQIVND (reference sequence). With 7 bases removed from V and 5 bases from J, the gap between germline ends came to 15 bases. The CDR3 DNA follows: TGTGCCAGTAACACTCCAGGGTATAACAATGAGCAGTTCTTC. Amino acid sequence: CASNTPGYNNEQFF.

The genes are TRBV6-1 and TRBJ1-2; the D is unclear. Germline CDR1 and CDR2: MNHNS and SASEGT. The CDR3 length is 16 residues. The V end lost 1 base, the J end lost 0 bases, and 12 bases lay between the germline ends. This chain's CDR3 is CASSEDARISNYGYTF. The CDR3, as DNA: TGTGCCAGCAGTGAAGACGCCAGAATTTCTAACTATGGCTACACCTTC.

V usage is TRBV30 and J usage is TRBJ1-6; TRBD1 matches at 9 bases. Unmatched junction bases numbered 3, after V lost 5 bases and J lost 7 bases. Germline CDR1 is GTSNPN and CDR2 is SVGIG (reference sequence). The CDR3 is 13 residues long. The CDR3 spells CAWRGQGNSPLHF. The CDR3 region has the DNA TGTGCCTGGCGGGGACAGGGAAATTCACCCCTCCACTTT.

This chain joins TRBV19 and TRBJ2-2; 7 bases are a match to TRBD1. The trim removed 5 bases at V and 4 bases at J, leaving 7 bases unmatched. The CDR3 runs 15 residues. CDR1 and CDR2 from the germline V gene are LNHDA and SQIVND (reference sequence). CDR3 loop: CASSLDRVGTGELFF. The CDR3 region has the DNA TGTGCCAGTAGTCTTGACAGGGTCGGCACCGGGGAGCTGTTTTTT.

V and J are TRBV28 and TRBJ1-3, with D possibly being TRBD1 (6 bases). Trimming removed 5 bases at V and 0 bases at J, with 17 bases between. The CDR3 runs 17 residues. Looked up from germline, CDR1 is MDHEN and CDR2 is SYDVKM. CDR3 region: CASSQTGFWRSGNTIYF. As DNA, the CDR3 is TGTGCCAGCAGTCAAACAGGGTTTTGGCGCTCTGGAAACACCATATATTTT. The whole variable domain, filled in from reference TRBV28 and TRBJ1-3, reads DVKVTQSSRYLVKRTGEKVFLECVQDMDHENMFWYRQDPGLGLRLIYFSYDVKMKEKGDIPEGYSVSREKKERFSLILESASTNQTSMYLCASSQTGFWRSGNTIYFGEGSWLTVV.

The V gene is TRBV5-1, the J gene TRBJ2-3, with 8 positions matching TRBD2. Germline V gene data show CDR1 as SGHRS and CDR2 as YFSETQ. V lost 5 bases to trimming and J lost 2 bases; unmatched junction nucleotides: 4. The CDR3 sequence is 14 residues long. DNA for the CDR3: TGCGCCAGCAGGTCGGGGGGGACCACAGATACGCAGTATTTT. Encoded protein: CASRSGGTTDTQYF.

CDR3 nucleotides: TGTGCTAGTGCCTCCCAGTGGGCAGGGGCGAAGGCCGTGGATGGCTACACCTTC. It is translated as CASASQWAGAKAVDGYTF. The J gene is TRBJ1-2, the V gene TRBV12-5, with D tentatively TRBD1 (6 bases). CDR3 size: 18 residues. V lost 7 bases and J lost 6, with 30 bases in between. Germline-derived CDR1 and CDR2 are LGHNT and FRNRAP.

The chain recombines TRBV19 with TRBJ2-1, with 8 positions matching TRBD2. The CDR3 runs 15 residues. Losses at the gene ends were 0 bases for V and 8 bases for J; bases not matched to a gene: 6. CDR1 and CDR2 (germline): LNHDA, SQIVND (reference sequence). The CDR3 here is CASSIDLQRGYEQFF. CDR3 DNA sequence: TGTGCCAGTAGTATAGATCTACAGCGGGGGTATGAGCAGTTCTTC.

The V call is TRBV3-1 (or the pseudogene TRBV3-2), the J call TRBJ1-2; TRBD1 matches at 7 bases. This CDR3 is 15 amino acids long. Germline CDR1 is LGHDT and CDR2 is YNNKEL (reference sequence). With V trimmed by 8 bases and J by 1 base, 10 bases remained unmatched. Written as DNA, the CDR3 is TGTGCCAGCCGCAAGGGACAGTATAATAACTATGGCTACACCTTC. This encodes CASRKGQYNNYGYTF.

The chain has TRBV28 and TRBJ1-2, with D unresolved. Germline V gene lookup returns CDR1 MDHEN and CDR2 SYDVKM. Trimming shortened V by 1 base and J by 2 bases, and 8 bases separated the two germline ends. This CDR3 has 14 amino acids. CDR3 residues: CASSLSLENYGYTF. The CDR3 DNA sequence: TGTGCCAGCAGTTTATCGTTGGAGAACTATGGCTACACCTTC.